Listed below are T cell receptor beta chains from one sample, sequenced in a study of siplizumab effects on memory and regulatory T cells. The protocol was immunoSEQ multiplex PCR, while the TCRdb copy is restricted to in-frame clones and leaves out a portion. The sample lists tens of thousands of clones; nearly 95% were seen once. Sequenced: non-Treg CD4+ T cells sorted from blood. These receptors were taken from a human donor in good health. Each CDR3 is given with its conserved first and last residue. Each record gives: CDR3 protein, J gene, V gene.

CDR3 protein: CASSSGTGYNSPLHF; J gene: TRBJ1-6; V gene: TRBV7-9
CDR3 protein: CASSFGTNSNQPQHF; J gene: TRBJ1-5; V gene: TRBV27
CDR3 protein: CATSRPNRGGGLYEQYF; J gene: TRBJ2-7; V gene: TRBV15
CDR3 protein: CASSGQGILEQFF; J gene: TRBJ2-1; V gene: TRBV5-4
CDR3 protein: CASSLGGKETQYF; J gene: TRBJ2-5; V gene: TRBV5-4
CDR3 protein: CASSKSGTSGRVDGELFF; J gene: TRBJ2-2; V gene: TRBV2
CDR3 protein: CASSATSFAGELFF; J gene: TRBJ2-2; V gene: TRBV2
CDR3 protein: CASSSGFREQFF; J gene: TRBJ2-1; V gene: TRBV6-1
CDR3 protein: CASNRGPRTEAFF; J gene: TRBJ1-1; V gene: TRBV6-6
CDR3 protein: CASSMRGGRETQYF; J gene: TRBJ2-5; V gene: TRBV19
CDR3 protein: CASSRDKNYGYTF; J gene: TRBJ1-2; V gene: TRBV11-3
CDR3 protein: CASSRDWSSTNYGYTF; J gene: TRBJ1-2; V gene: TRBV14
CDR3 protein: CASSLSPRTSGGGNEQFF; J gene: TRBJ2-1; V gene: TRBV5-1
CDR3 protein: CASSLDGRLNQPQHF; J gene: TRBJ1-5; V gene: TRBV5-1
CDR3 protein: CASSEGDLPLRVQPQHF; J gene: TRBJ1-5; V gene: TRBV6-1
CDR3 protein: CASSPPERAGNTIYF; J gene: TRBJ1-3; V gene: TRBV18